This T cell receptor beta chain derives from a study of neurological immune-mediated disorders. The CDR3 spans 14 residues. Deletions cut 3 bases from V and 6 bases from J, with 15 bases between. Germline V gene sequence: CDR1 SGDLS, CDR2 YYNGEE. Ten or more counts support this clonotype. The cDNA was produced through 5'RACE with 10-nucleotide random UMIs. TCRdb reprocessed the 5' RACE reads with MiXCR, giving one entry per CDR3 protein. The sample shows 30,000 to 45,000 distinct CDR3 sequences, approximately 10% of them seen only once. The rearrangement joins TRBV9 to TRBJ1-2; maybe TRBD1 (5 bases). The receptor's source is a woman aged 25 to 45 with HTLV-1-associated myelopathy (HAM/TSP). The source material was CD4+ T cells from blood. CDR3 loop: CASSGGGFRNGYTF. The CDR3 DNA follows: TGTGCCAGCAGCGGGGGGGGGTTCAGGAATGGCTACACCTTC.